Listed below are T cell receptor beta chains from one sample, sequenced in a study of blood T cells in healthy people across ages. Each CDR3 protein gets one entry after TCRdb re-called the 5' RACE reads with MiXCR. The data hold 500,000 to 550,000 distinct CDR3 sequences, with more than 20% observed a single time. This same sample was also taken into another study, of T cells of mothers and their children.

Sequencing was performed on blood. These receptors all come from a boy between 10 and 17 years old in good health. CDR3s include the opening cysteine and the closing phenylalanine or tryptophan. Each record gives: CDR3 protein, CDR3 DNA, clone size, J gene, D gene, V gene. D genes are given only for firm matches. Expanded clones get a size class; other rows say once, few or many, or leave the size out.

CDR3: CASSRHQGATNEKLFF; DNA: TGCGCCAGCAGCCGCCATCAAGGTGCAACTAATGAAAAACTGTTTTTT; size: .; J: TRBJ1-4; D: .; V: TRBV4-1
CDR3: CASSFGLAGGSYNEQFF; DNA: TGTGCCAGCAGCTTCGGACTAGCGGGGGGCTCCTACAATGAGCAGTTCTTC; size: .; J: TRBJ2-1; D: TRBD2; V: TRBV5-6
CDR3: CASSLGRGDHNEQFF; DNA: TGTGCCAGCAGCTTAGGGCGGGGGGACCACAATGAGCAGTTCTTC; size: few; J: TRBJ2-1; D: TRBD2; V: TRBV7-9
CDR3: CASSYKGLEIEQFF; DNA: TGTGCCAGCAGTTACAAAGGACTAGAGATTGAGCAGTTCTTC; size: .; J: TRBJ2-1; D: TRBD2; V: TRBV6-6
CDR3: CAISPGLPKYF; DNA: TGTGCCATCAGCCCGGGACTACCAAAGTACTTC; size: .; J: TRBJ2-7; D: TRBD2; V: TRBV10-3
CDR3: CSARVQEHSNQPQHF; DNA: TGCAGTGCTAGAGTACAGGAGCATAGCAATCAGCCCCAGCATTTT; size: few; J: TRBJ1-5; D: .; V: TRBV20-1
CDR3: CVTFGGTEAFF; DNA: TGTGTCACCTTCGGGGGCACTGAAGCTTTCTTT; size: few; J: TRBJ1-1; D: .; V: TRBV6-6
CDR3: CSVRIFGNEQFF; DNA: TGCAGCGTCCGCATCTTTGGGAATGAGCAGTTCTTC; size: few; J: TRBJ2-1; D: .; V: TRBV29-1
CDR3: CASSLVPRNGETQYF; DNA: TGCGCCAGCAGCTTGGTTCCCCGGAATGGAGAGACCCAGTACTTC; size: .; J: TRBJ2-5; D: .; V: TRBV5-1
CDR3: CASRARSVGGGETQYF; DNA: TGTGCCAGCAGAGCCAGAAGCGTTGGGGGGGGAGAGACCCAGTACTTC; size: few; J: TRBJ2-5; D: TRBD2; V: TRBV27
CDR3: CASSLVLTGEAFF; DNA: TGTGCCAGCAGCTTAGTATTGACAGGGGAGGCTTTCTTT; size: .; J: TRBJ1-1; D: TRBD1; V: TRBV7-3
CDR3: CATQTAGGNTEAFF; DNA: TGCGCCACCCAGACGGCGGGAGGAAACACTGAAGCTTTCTTT; size: many; J: TRBJ1-1; D: .; V: TRBV5-1
CDR3: CSVAGQGGSDGNQPQHF; DNA: TGCAGCGTTGCCGGACAGGGGGGTTCGGATGGCAATCAGCCCCAGCATTTT; size: .; J: TRBJ1-5; D: TRBD1; V: TRBV29-1
CDR3: CATTARDSDDGYTF; DNA: TGTGCCACCACGGCACGGGACAGCGACGATGGCTACACCTTC; size: .; J: TRBJ1-2; D: TRBD1; V: TRBV6-1
CDR3: CASRQTGGANTGELFF; DNA: TGTGCCAGCAGACAAACAGGGGGCGCGAACACCGGGGAGCTGTTTTTT; size: .; J: TRBJ2-2; D: TRBD1; V: TRBV7-3
CDR3: CASSSPETGYQPQHF; DNA: TGTGCCAGCAGTTCCCCCGAGACAGGGTATCAGCCCCAGCATTTT; size: few; J: TRBJ1-5; D: TRBD1; V: TRBV7-9
CDR3: CSARDPGITYEQYF; DNA: TGCAGTGCTAGAGATCCCGGTATTACCTACGAGCAGTACTTC; size: .; J: TRBJ2-7; D: .; V: TRBV20-1
CDR3: CASSINGFAGGLSNEQFF; DNA: TGTGCCAGTAGTATAAATGGTTTCGCGGGAGGGTTGAGTAATGAGCAGTTCTTC; size: few; J: TRBJ2-1; D: TRBD2; V: TRBV19
CDR3: CASNTGGEQYF; DNA: TGTGCCAGCAATACGGGGGGCGAGCAGTACTTC; size: .; J: TRBJ2-7; D: TRBD2; V: TRBV28
CDR3: CASREQGLSVGSRAF; DNA: TGTGCCAGCAGGGAACAGGGACTGTCCGTTGGGTCTCGGGCTTTC; size: .; J: TRBJ2-6; D: .; V: TRBV6-1
CDR3: CASSARGERDGYTF; DNA: TGTGCCAGCAGCGCCAGGGGGGAGAGGGATGGCTACACCTTC; size: .; J: TRBJ1-2; D: TRBD1; V: TRBV13
CDR3: CSASPGAQETQYF; DNA: TGCAGTGCGAGTCCCGGGGCACAAGAGACCCAGTACTTC; size: .; J: TRBJ2-5; D: .; V: TRBV20-1
CDR3: CASSPDRGMLYEQYF; DNA: TGTGCCAGCAGCCCCGACAGAGGGATGCTCTACGAGCAGTACTTC; size: once; J: TRBJ2-7; D: .; V: TRBV9
CDR3: CASSSLGSSGANVLTF; DNA: TGTGCCAGCAGCTCGTTAGGGAGCTCTGGGGCCAACGTCCTGACTTTC; size: .; J: TRBJ2-6; D: .; V: TRBV7-6
CDR3: CATQDPPGNQPQHF; DNA: TGTGCCACCCAGGACCCCCCGGGCAATCAGCCCCAGCATTTT; size: .; J: TRBJ1-5; D: .; V: TRBV6-2/TRBV6-3
CDR3: CSARDQWASEGQFF; DNA: TGCAGTGCTAGAGATCAATGGGCTAGCGAAGGGCAGTTCTTC; size: .; J: TRBJ2-1; D: .; V: TRBV20-1
CDR3: CASSERPGLAGPGELFF; DNA: TGTGCCAGCAGTGAACGTCCGGGACTAGCGGGGCCCGGGGAGCTGTTTTTT; size: .; J: TRBJ2-2; D: TRBD2; V: TRBV6-1
CDR3: CASKPGQGQAGELFF; DNA: TGTGCCAGCAAGCCGGGACAGGGGCAGGCCGGGGAGCTGTTTTTT; size: few; J: TRBJ2-2; D: TRBD1; V: TRBV2
CDR3: CASSLAGMFREQYF; DNA: TGTGCCAGCAGCTTAGCCGGGATGTTTCGCGAGCAGTACTTC; size: .; J: TRBJ2-7; D: .; V: TRBV11-2
CDR3: CASSVETGGAAGTEAFF; DNA: TGTGCCAGTAGTGTCGAGACAGGGGGCGCGGCGGGCACTGAAGCTTTCTTT; size: .; J: TRBJ1-1; D: TRBD1; V: TRBV19
CDR3: CASSPGGRSSYEQYF; DNA: TGTGCCAGCAGTCCCGGGGGCAGGAGCTCCTACGAGCAGTACTTC; size: .; J: TRBJ2-7; D: .; V: TRBV2
CDR3: CASGTGGGTDTQYF; DNA: TGCGCCAGCGGGACAGGCGGCGGCACAGATACGCAGTATTTT; size: .; J: TRBJ2-3; D: TRBD1; V: TRBV5-1
CDR3: CASSFNRDTEAFF; DNA: TGTGCCAGCAGTTTCAACCGGGACACTGAAGCTTTCTTT; size: few; J: TRBJ1-1; D: .; V: TRBV6-5
CDR3: CATSLDREWLGNTEAFF; DNA: TGTGCCACCAGCCTCGACAGGGAATGGTTAGGGAACACTGAAGCTTTCTTT; size: .; J: TRBJ1-1; D: TRBD1; V: TRBV15
CDR3: CASSPTAGYEQYF; DNA: TGTGCCAGCAGCCCCACTGCAGGCTACGAGCAGTACTTC; size: .; J: TRBJ2-7; D: .; V: TRBV7-2
CDR3: CASSVSGVGHF; DNA: TGTGCCAGCAGCGTCAGTGGAGTAGGGCATTTT; size: .; J: TRBJ1-5; D: .; V: TRBV9
CDR3: CSARAEGRFNEKLFF; DNA: TGCAGTGCTAGGGCCGAAGGACGGTTTAATGAAAAACTGTTTTTT; size: few; J: TRBJ1-4; D: .; V: TRBV20-1
CDR3: CSARGRGLGNEQYF; DNA: TGCAGTGCTAGGGGACGGGGTCTTGGAAATGAGCAGTACTTC; size: few; J: TRBJ2-7; D: .; V: TRBV20-1
CDR3: CASSVWDSNQPQHF; DNA: TGCGCCAGCAGTGTTTGGGATAGCAATCAGCCCCAGCATTTT; size: few; J: TRBJ1-5; D: .; V: TRBV10-2
CDR3: CASSELEGVYGYTF; DNA: TGTGCCAGCAGCGAACTCGAGGGTGTCTATGGCTACACCTTC; size: .; J: TRBJ1-2; D: .; V: TRBV7-9
CDR3: CASSLPWDETQYF; DNA: TGTGCCAGCAGCTTACCGTGGGACGAGACCCAGTACTTC; size: .; J: TRBJ2-5; D: .; V: TRBV7-2
CDR3: CASSQDLLGYGYTF; DNA: TGTGCCAGCAGCCAAGATCTGTTGGGGTATGGCTACACCTTC; size: .; J: TRBJ1-2; D: .; V: TRBV3-1